This TCR beta chain was recovered during a study of response to subunit inactivated influenza vaccine. Each CDR3 protein is one row after TCRdb ran MiXCR on the RT-PCR reads. The sample lists about 540,000 distinct CDR3 sequences; around 25% were seen once. CDR1 SEHNR and CDR2 FQNEAQ come from the germline V gene (reference sequence). The CDR3 has 13 amino acids. V lost 1 base and J lost 7; bases outside the gene matches: 2. In addition, the sample was reused for a study of T cells expressing NK-cell markers. From that report: With UMIs, 5'RACE template switching was used to make TCR beta cDNA.

The rearrangement links TRBV7-9 to TRBJ2-3, with 7 nucleotides matching TRBD1. This specimen consisted of CD4+ T cells sorted from PBMCs, obtained 12 days after vaccination. The TCR comes from a man aged 50-59 years who received an inactivated influenza vaccine. CDR3 residues: CASSLEGAHTQYF. CDR3 nucleotides: TGTGCCAGCAGCTTAGAGGGGGCGCATACGCAGTATTTT.